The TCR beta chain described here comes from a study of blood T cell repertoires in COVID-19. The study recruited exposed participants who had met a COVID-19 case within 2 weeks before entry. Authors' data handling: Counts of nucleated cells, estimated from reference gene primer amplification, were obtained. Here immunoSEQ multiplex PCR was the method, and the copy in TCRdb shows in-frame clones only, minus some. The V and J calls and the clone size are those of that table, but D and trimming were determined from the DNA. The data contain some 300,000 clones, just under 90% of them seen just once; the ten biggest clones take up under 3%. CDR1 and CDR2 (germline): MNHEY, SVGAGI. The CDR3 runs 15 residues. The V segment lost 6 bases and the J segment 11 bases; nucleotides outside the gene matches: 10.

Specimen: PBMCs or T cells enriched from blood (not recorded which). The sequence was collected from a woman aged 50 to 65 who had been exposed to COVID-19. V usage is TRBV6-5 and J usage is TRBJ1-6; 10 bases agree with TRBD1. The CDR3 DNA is TGTGCCAGCAGCTCGACAGGGGGCAGCTCTGCACCCCTCCACTTT. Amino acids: CASSSTGGSSAPLHF.